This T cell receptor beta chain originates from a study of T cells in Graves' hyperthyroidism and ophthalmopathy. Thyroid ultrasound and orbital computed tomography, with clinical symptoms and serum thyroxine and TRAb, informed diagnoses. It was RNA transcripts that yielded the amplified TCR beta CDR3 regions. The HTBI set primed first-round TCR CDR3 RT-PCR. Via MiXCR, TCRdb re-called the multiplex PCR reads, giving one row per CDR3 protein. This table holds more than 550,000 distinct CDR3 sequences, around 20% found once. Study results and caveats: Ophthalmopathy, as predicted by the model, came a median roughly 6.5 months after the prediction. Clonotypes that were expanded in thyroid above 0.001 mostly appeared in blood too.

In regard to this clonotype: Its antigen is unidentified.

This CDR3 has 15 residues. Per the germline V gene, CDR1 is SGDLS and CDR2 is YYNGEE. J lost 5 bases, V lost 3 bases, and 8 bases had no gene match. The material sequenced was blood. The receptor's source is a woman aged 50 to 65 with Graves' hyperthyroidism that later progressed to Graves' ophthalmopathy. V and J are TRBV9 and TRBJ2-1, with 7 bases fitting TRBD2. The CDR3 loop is CASSAYSSGDNEQFF. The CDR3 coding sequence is TGTGCCAGCAGCGCATACTCTAGCGGTGACAATGAGCAGTTCTTC.